Listed below are T cell receptor beta chains from one sample, sequenced in a study of vaccination effects on CD4 cells after COVID-19. The antigens for these receptors are not known. The assay was immunoSEQ multiplex PCR, and TCRdb's table has in-frame clones only and misses some. This sample yields 65,000 or so clones, of which 60% to 80% are seen a single time; approximately 3% belongs to the top ten. The sequenced sample was CD4+ T cells from PBMCs cultured with HCoV-NL63 spike peptides, obtained before COVID-19 vaccination. Receptors were obtained from a human donor who received a COVID-19 vaccine. Both conserved end residues are part of each CDR3. A D gene is named only where the DNA matches it firmly. Clone size, where shown, is once, few, many, or a class for clones that have expanded.

TGTGCCAGCAGCCCTCGACTAGCGGGGAACACCGGGGAGCTGTTTTTT	CASSPRLAGNTGELFF	few	TRBD2	TRBV5-5	TRBJ2-2
TGTGCCAGCAGAGGTAGCAGGGCAAATGAAAAACTGTTTTTT	CASRGSRANEKLFF	NA	NA	TRBV28	TRBJ1-4
TGTGCCAGCTACCAGACAGGGTTTAGTGGCTACACCTTC	CASYQTGFSGYTF	NA	TRBD1	TRBV28	TRBJ1-2
TGTGCCACCCAGGACACCAAAAACATTCAGTACTTC	CATQDTKNIQYF	few	NA	TRBV24-1	TRBJ2-4
TGCGCCAGCAGCCAAGAGGCCATCAGGAACTATGGCTACACCTTC	CASSQEAIRNYGYTF	NA	NA	TRBV4-1	TRBJ1-2
TGTGCCAGCAGCCAAGGAAACCGGGACAGGGGCTATGAGCAGTTCTTC	CASSQGNRDRGYEQFF	NA	TRBD1	TRBV4-2	TRBJ2-1
TGTGCCAGCAGTAAACAGGATAACTATGGCTACACCTTC	CASSKQDNYGYTF	NA	NA	TRBV3-1/TRBV3-2	TRBJ1-2
TGTGCCAGCAGTTACTCGGGGGACTCTGGAAACACCATATATTTT	CASSYSGDSGNTIYF	few	NA	TRBV6-2/TRBV6-3	TRBJ1-3
TGTGCCAGCAGTTCTTGGGCAGCGCATGAGGGTGGCTACACCTTC	CASSSWAAHEGGYTF	NA	NA	TRBV28	TRBJ1-2
TGTGCCAGCAGCCATATAAGCTCTGGAAACACCATATATTTT	CASSHISSGNTIYF	once	NA	TRBV7-9	TRBJ1-3